These T cell receptor beta chains were read from a single sample in a study of blood T cell repertoires in COVID-19. Repertoires were generated with immunoSEQ multiplex PCR, while TCRdb's copy carries only in-frame clones and drops some. There are 52,000 or so clones in the sample; approximately 86% occur only once, and 16% lies in the top ten. Input material: peripheral blood. The origin of the receptors is a man aged 35 to 55 with acute or convalescent COVID-19. The CDR3 runs from the conserved cysteine through the conserved F or W. Each record gives: J gene, V gene, D gene, clone size, CDR3 protein, CDR3 DNA. A D gene is named only where the DNA matches it firmly. Not every row has a clone size; where given, it reads once, few, many or a size class.

J: TRBJ2-3; V: TRBV12-5; D: NA; size: NA; CDR3: CASGREDTQYF; DNA: TGTGCTAGTGGCCGCGAGGATACGCAGTATTTT
J: TRBJ1-2; V: TRBV7-2; D: TRBD1; size: NA; CDR3: CASSPGGPLKRGGYTF; DNA: TGTGCCAGCAGCCCAGGGGGCCCACTCAAAAGGGGTGGCTACACCTTC
J: TRBJ1-1; V: TRBV6-6; D: NA; size: once; CDR3: CASSYHTGTEAFF; DNA: TGTGCCAGCAGTTACCATACGGGGACTGAAGCTTTCTTT
J: TRBJ2-3; V: TRBV27; D: NA; size: NA; CDR3: CASSSPSAGWPPSTDTQYF; DNA: TGTGCCAGCAGTTCTCCTTCGGCGGGATGGCCCCCTAGCACAGATACGCAGTATTTT
J: TRBJ1-4; V: TRBV7-9; D: NA; size: NA; CDR3: CASSRGLAEKLFF; DNA: TGTGCCAGCAGCCGCGGACTCGCTGAAAAACTGTTTTTT
J: TRBJ2-2; V: TRBV27; D: TRBD2; size: few; CDR3: CASSNSGTNTGELFF; DNA: TGTGCCAGCAGTAATAGCGGGACTAACACCGGGGAGCTGTTTTTT
J: TRBJ1-1; V: TRBV12-3/TRBV12-4; D: NA; size: NA; CDR3: CASSAQRNTEAFF; DNA: TGTGCCAGCAGCGCACAGAGGAACACTGAAGCTTTCTTT
J: TRBJ1-6; V: TRBV5-1; D: NA; size: NA; CDR3: CASSPSPELTPLHF; DNA: TGCGCCAGCAGCCCCTCCCCGGAACTAACACCCCTCCACTTT
J: TRBJ1-6; V: TRBV7-6; D: TRBD1; size: NA; CDR3: CASSLAGTGYSPLHF; DNA: TGTGCCAGCAGCTTGGCCGGGACAGGGTATTCACCCCTCCACTTT
J: TRBJ2-1; V: TRBV5-4; D: NA; size: NA; CDR3: CASSARTELINNEQFF; DNA: TGTGCCAGCAGCGCCCGTACTGAACTGATAAACAATGAGCAGTTCTTC
J: TRBJ1-1; V: TRBV6-5; D: NA; size: few; CDR3: CASSYLRMNTEAFF; DNA: TGTGCCAGCAGTTACCTGAGGATGAACACTGAAGCTTTCTTT
J: TRBJ2-7; V: TRBV28; D: NA; size: NA; CDR3: CASSYPQRTYEQYF; DNA: TGTGCCAGCAGTTATCCCCAGCGCACCTACGAGCAGTACTTC
J: TRBJ2-1; V: TRBV2; D: NA; size: NA; CDR3: CASSERDTQFF; DNA: TGTGCCAGCAGTGAAAGGGACACCCAGTTCTTC
J: TRBJ1-5; V: TRBV2; D: TRBD1; size: NA; CDR3: CASSKDRGNQPQHF; DNA: TGTGCCAGCAGCAAAGACAGGGGGAATCAGCCCCAGCATTTT
J: TRBJ2-3; V: TRBV9; D: NA; size: NA; CDR3: CASSVAPGTDTQYF; DNA: TGTGCCAGCAGCGTAGCTCCAGGCACAGATACGCAGTATTTT
J: TRBJ2-7; V: TRBV18; D: NA; size: NA; CDR3: CASSLQEAYEQYF; DNA: TGTGCCAGCTCACTCCAGGAAGCCTACGAGCAGTACTTC
J: TRBJ1-6; V: TRBV7-8; D: NA; size: NA; CDR3: CASSLVRNSPLHF; DNA: TGTGCCAGCAGCTTGGTCCGGAATTCACCCCTCCACTTT
J: TRBJ2-1; V: TRBV19; D: NA; size: NA; CDR3: CASSKTGLGQFF; DNA: TGTGCCAGTAGTAAAACAGGGTTGGGGCAGTTCTTC
J: TRBJ1-2; V: TRBV5-8; D: NA; size: NA; CDR3: CASSYRGSSGYTF; DNA: TGTGCCAGCAGCTACAGAGGGAGCTCCGGCTACACCTTC
J: TRBJ1-5; V: TRBV21-1; D: NA; size: NA; CDR3: CASSKGQTVVDQPQHF; DNA: TGTGCCAGCAGCAAGGGACAGACCGTGGTGGATCAGCCCCAGCATTTT
J: TRBJ1-1; V: TRBV11-2; D: NA; size: NA; CDR3: CASSLDPGWNTEAFF; DNA: TGTGCCAGCAGCTTAGATCCAGGGTGGAACACTGAAGCTTTCTTT
J: TRBJ2-6; V: TRBV5-6; D: NA; size: NA; CDR3: CASWSTGTSGANVLTF; DNA: TGTGCCAGCTGGAGCACAGGGACCTCTGGGGCCAACGTCCTGACTTTC
J: TRBJ2-7; V: TRBV7-2; D: TRBD1; size: NA; CDR3: CASSLVPGGSYEQYF; DNA: TGTGCCAGCAGCTTAGTTCCAGGGGGAAGCTACGAGCAGTACTTC
J: TRBJ1-3; V: TRBV15; D: NA; size: once; CDR3: CATSREGGASSGNTIYF; DNA: TGTGCCACCAGCAGAGAAGGCGGGGCAAGCTCTGGAAACACCATATATTTT
J: TRBJ1-6; V: TRBV5-4; D: TRBD1; size: once; CDR3: CASSLAGTGNSPLHF; DNA: TGTGCCAGCAGCCTGGCCGGGACAGGGAATTCACCCCTCCACTTT
J: TRBJ2-3; V: TRBV12-3/TRBV12-4; D: NA; size: NA; CDR3: CASSLAITDTQYF; DNA: TGTGCCAGCAGTTTAGCCATCACAGATACGCAGTATTTT
J: TRBJ2-6; V: TRBV5-4; D: NA; size: NA; CDR3: CASNPGGLSNGANVLTF; DNA: TGTGCCAGCAACCCAGGGGGGCTTTCGAATGGGGCCAACGTCCTGACTTTC
J: TRBJ2-1; V: TRBV9; D: TRBD1; size: NA; CDR3: CASSVGRDRDNEQFF; DNA: TGTGCCAGCAGCGTAGGCCGGGACAGGGATAATGAGCAGTTCTTC
J: TRBJ1-2; V: TRBV13; D: NA; size: NA; CDR3: CASSLTGTARGAGYTF; DNA: TGTGCCAGCAGCTTAACGGGAACTGCGCGGGGGGCTGGCTACACCTTC
J: TRBJ2-2; V: TRBV4-2; D: TRBD1; size: NA; CDR3: CASSPYGQGGSGGELFF; DNA: TGTGCCAGCAGCCCTTACGGACAGGGGGGGTCCGGTGGGGAGCTGTTTTTT
J: TRBJ1-3; V: TRBV11-2; D: NA; size: NA; CDR3: CASRRPGDSGNTIYF; DNA: TGTGCCAGCAGGCGCCCCGGGGACTCTGGAAACACCATATATTTT
J: TRBJ1-5; V: TRBV19; D: NA; size: NA; CDR3: CASKGYISNQPQHF; DNA: TGTGCCAGTAAGGGGTACATTAGCAATCAGCCCCAGCATTTT
J: TRBJ1-1; V: TRBV3-1/TRBV3-2; D: TRBD1; size: few; CDR3: CASSFYRGTLNTEAFF; DNA: TGTGCCAGCAGCTTTTACAGGGGCACCCTGAACACTGAAGCTTTCTTT
J: TRBJ2-6; V: TRBV9; D: TRBD2; size: NA; CDR3: CASSPGLAGTSGANVLTF; DNA: TGTGCCAGCAGCCCGGGACTAGCGGGTACCTCTGGGGCCAACGTCCTGACTTTC
J: TRBJ1-2; V: TRBV19; D: TRBD1; size: NA; CDR3: CATSTGDHPGYTF; DNA: TGTGCCACATCGACAGGGGACCACCCTGGCTACACCTTC
J: TRBJ1-2; V: TRBV5-6; D: NA; size: NA; CDR3: CASSSERPHGGTF; DNA: TGTGCCAGCAGCTCGGAGAGGCCTCATGGAGGGACCTTC
J: TRBJ1-2; V: TRBV7-8; D: TRBD1; size: NA; CDR3: CASSPTGLINYGYTF; DNA: TGTGCCAGCAGCCCGACAGGGCTTATTAACTATGGCTACACCTTC
J: TRBJ1-4; V: TRBV6-6; D: TRBD1; size: NA; CDR3: CASSLGQGTEKLFF; DNA: TGTGCCAGCAGCCTGGGACAGGGGACCGAAAAACTGTTTTTT
J: TRBJ2-7; V: TRBV11-2; D: TRBD2; size: NA; CDR3: CASSLGVTSTREQYF; DNA: TGTGCCAGCAGCTTAGGGGTGACTAGCACCCGCGAGCAGTACTTC
J: TRBJ2-5; V: TRBV7-6; D: TRBD1; size: NA; CDR3: CASSAPQGAGETQYF; DNA: TGTGCCAGCAGCGCTCCTCAGGGGGCGGGAGAGACCCAGTACTTC
J: TRBJ1-2; V: TRBV7-2; D: NA; size: NA; CDR3: CASSFTGIGYTF; DNA: TGTGCCAGCAGCTTTACGGGGATCGGCTACACCTTC
J: TRBJ1-5; V: TRBV7-8; D: TRBD1; size: once; CDR3: CASSQGQGNQPQHF; DNA: TGTGCCAGCAGCCAGGGACAGGGAAATCAGCCCCAGCATTTT
J: TRBJ2-7; V: TRBV11-2; D: TRBD1; size: NA; CDR3: CASSLGNRGFAPEQYF; DNA: TGTGCCAGCAGCTTAGGAAACAGGGGTTTCGCCCCCGAGCAGTACTTC
J: TRBJ1-3; V: TRBV9; D: TRBD1; size: NA; CDR3: CASSIRQGGSGNTIYF; DNA: TGTGCCAGCAGCATCCGACAGGGGGGCTCTGGAAACACCATATATTTT
J: TRBJ2-1; V: TRBV5-1; D: TRBD2; size: NA; CDR3: CASSLVSSGSYEQFF; DNA: TGCGCCAGCAGCTTGGTTAGTAGCGGGAGTTATGAGCAGTTCTTC
J: TRBJ2-3; V: TRBV5-1; D: TRBD2; size: NA; CDR3: CASSSLGTTTDTQYF; DNA: TGCGCCAGCAGCTCCCTAGGGACTACCACAGATACGCAGTATTTT
J: TRBJ1-5; V: TRBV5-8; D: NA; size: once; CDR3: CASSVDQPQHF; DNA: TGTGCCAGCAGCGTAGATCAGCCCCAGCATTTT
J: TRBJ2-7; V: TRBV7-6; D: NA; size: NA; CDR3: CASSLGGGTGKEQYF; DNA: TGTGCCAGCAGCTTAGGCGGGGGGACAGGGAAAGAGCAGTACTTC
J: TRBJ1-2; V: TRBV11-2; D: NA; size: NA; CDR3: CASSAGRGALYGYTF; DNA: TGTGCCAGCAGCGCAGGTCGCGGGGCCTTGTATGGCTACACCTTC
J: TRBJ1-6; V: TRBV5-1; D: NA; size: NA; CDR3: CASSWRPEIYSPLHF; DNA: TGCGCCAGCAGCTGGAGGCCTGAGATCTATTCACCCCTCCACTTT
J: TRBJ2-1; V: TRBV5-1; D: NA; size: few; CDR3: CASSSSLSGGEQFF; DNA: TGCGCCAGCAGCTCAAGCCTCTCAGGAGGTGAGCAGTTCTTC
J: TRBJ1-4; V: TRBV6-5; D: NA; size: NA; CDR3: CASRSRGSTNEKLFF; DNA: TGTGCCAGCAGATCCAGGGGATCGACTAATGAAAAACTGTTTTTT